What follows describes a single T cell receptor (beta chain). As yet, its antigen is unknown. After removal of 4 bases from V and 3 bases from J, the junction contained 5 bases not matched to a gene. The germline V gene has CDR1 MNHNS and CDR2 SASEGT. The CDR3 spans 15 residues. 13 Jbeta primers and 60 Vbeta primers were used for the PCR. Generated by immunoSEQ multiplex PCR, the TCRdb table keeps only in-frame clones and is missing some. Counted here are roughly 180,000 clones, 80% to 90% occurring once; the ten biggest clones make up about a tenth. This sample was taken from a study of cytomegalovirus exposure and HLA in healthy donors. Regarding the study as a whole: Reported results showed that the classifier diagnosed cytomegalovirus status with high specificity and sensitivity. CMV antigen specificity of a few CMV-associated chains was confirmed in vitro. A later analysis linked a missense DCLRE1C variant to TCR beta V- and J-gene trimming. Exclusion as indistinguishable affected some V segments, including TRBV6-2 and TRBV6-3.

The source of this sequence is a man aged 18 to 30 in good health and CMV-seropositive. Sequenced material: PBMCs. The genes are TRBV6-1 and TRBJ2-1; 8 nucleotides match TRBD1. The CDR3 is CASSGRQGSYNEQFF. The DNA for the CDR3 is TGTGCCAGCAGTGGACGACAGGGGAGCTACAATGAGCAGTTCTTC.